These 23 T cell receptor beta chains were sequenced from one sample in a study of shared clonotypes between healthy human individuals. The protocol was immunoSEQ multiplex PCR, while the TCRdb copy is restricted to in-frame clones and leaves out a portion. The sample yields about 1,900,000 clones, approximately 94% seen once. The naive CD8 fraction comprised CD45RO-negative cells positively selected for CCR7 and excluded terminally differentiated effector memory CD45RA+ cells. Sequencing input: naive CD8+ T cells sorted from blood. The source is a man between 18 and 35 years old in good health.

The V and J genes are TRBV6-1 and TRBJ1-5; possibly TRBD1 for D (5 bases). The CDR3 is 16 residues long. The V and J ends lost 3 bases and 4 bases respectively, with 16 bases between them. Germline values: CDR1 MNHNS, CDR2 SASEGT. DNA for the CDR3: TGTGCCAGCAGTGAGCCCTCAATGGGGGGAAATCAGCCCCAGCATTTT. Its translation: CASSEPSMGGNQPQHF.

CDR3 protein: CASSTRQGEGYTF. CDR3 bases: TGTGCCAGCAGCACCCGACAGGGCGAGGGCTACACCTTC. The rearrangement links TRBV7-6 to TRBJ1-2, with 7 bases lining up with TRBD1. There are 13 residues in the CDR3. The J segment lost 8 bases and the V segment lost 5 bases, leaving 8 bases of the junction unmatched. The germline gives CDR1 SGHVS, CDR2 FNYEAQ.

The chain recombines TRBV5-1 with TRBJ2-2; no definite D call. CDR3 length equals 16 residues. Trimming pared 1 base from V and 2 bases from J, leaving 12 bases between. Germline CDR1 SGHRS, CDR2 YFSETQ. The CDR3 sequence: CASSLFPSINTGELFF. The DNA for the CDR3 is TGCGCCAGCAGCTTGTTCCCCAGTATTAACACCGGGGAGCTGTTTTTT.

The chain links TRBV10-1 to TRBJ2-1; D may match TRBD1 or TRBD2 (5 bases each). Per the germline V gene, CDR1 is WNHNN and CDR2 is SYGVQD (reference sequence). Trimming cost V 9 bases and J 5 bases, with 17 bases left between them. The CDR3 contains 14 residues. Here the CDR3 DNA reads TGCGCCAGAAGGGACCAAGTAAAGGACAATGAGCAGTTCTTC. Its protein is CARRDQVKDNEQFF.

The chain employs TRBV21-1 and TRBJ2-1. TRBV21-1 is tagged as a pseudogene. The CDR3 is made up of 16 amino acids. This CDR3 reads CASSKRVGISYNEQFF. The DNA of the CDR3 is TGTGCCAGCAGCAAAAGGGTAGGCATCTCCTACAATGAGCAGTTCTTC.

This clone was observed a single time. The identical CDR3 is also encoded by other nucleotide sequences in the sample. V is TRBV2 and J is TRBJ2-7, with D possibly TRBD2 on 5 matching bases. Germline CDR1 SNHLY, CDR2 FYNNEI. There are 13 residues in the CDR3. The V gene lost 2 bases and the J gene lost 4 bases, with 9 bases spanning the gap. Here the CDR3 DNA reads TGTGCCAGCAGTGAAAGCGGCGCTTACGAGCAGTACTTC. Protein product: CASSESGAYEQYF.

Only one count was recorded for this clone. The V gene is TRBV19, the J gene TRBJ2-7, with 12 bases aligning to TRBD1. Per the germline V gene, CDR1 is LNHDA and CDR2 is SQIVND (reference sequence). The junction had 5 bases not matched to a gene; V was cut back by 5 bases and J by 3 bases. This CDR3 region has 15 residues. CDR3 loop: CASSPGQGAFYEQYF. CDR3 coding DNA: TGTGCCAGTAGTCCGGGACAGGGGGCTTTCTACGAGCAGTACTTC.

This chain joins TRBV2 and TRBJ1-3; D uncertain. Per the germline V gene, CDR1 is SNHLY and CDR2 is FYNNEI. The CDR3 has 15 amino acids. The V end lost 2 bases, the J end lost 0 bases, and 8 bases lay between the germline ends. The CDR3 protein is CASSEYVSSGNTIYF. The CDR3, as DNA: TGTGCCAGCAGTGAATATGTGAGCTCTGGAAACACCATATATTTT.

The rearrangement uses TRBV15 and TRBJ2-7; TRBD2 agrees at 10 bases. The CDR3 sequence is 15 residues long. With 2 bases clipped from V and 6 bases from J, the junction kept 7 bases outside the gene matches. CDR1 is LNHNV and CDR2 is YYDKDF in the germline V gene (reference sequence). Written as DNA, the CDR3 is TGTGCCACCAGCAGAACTAGCGGGGCCCTAGGCGAGCAGTACTTC. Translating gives CATSRTSGALGEQYF. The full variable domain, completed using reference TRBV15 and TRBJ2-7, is DAMVIQNPRYQVTQFGKPVTLSCSQTLNHNVMYWYQQKSSQAPKLLFHYYDKDFNNEADTPDNFQSRRPNTSFCFLDIRSPGLGDTAMYLCATSRTSGALGEQYFGPGTRLTVT.

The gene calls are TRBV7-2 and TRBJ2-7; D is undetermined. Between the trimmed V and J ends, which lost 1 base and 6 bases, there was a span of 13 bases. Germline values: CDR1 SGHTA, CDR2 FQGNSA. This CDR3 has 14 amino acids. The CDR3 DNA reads TGTGCCAGCAGCTTAGATTTCCGGCTCGGCGAGCAGTACTTC. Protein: CASSLDFRLGEQYF.

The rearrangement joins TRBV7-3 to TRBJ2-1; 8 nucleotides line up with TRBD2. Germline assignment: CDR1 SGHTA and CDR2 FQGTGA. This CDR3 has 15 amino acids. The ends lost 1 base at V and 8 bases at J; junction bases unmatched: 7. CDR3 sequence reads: CASSLISGGADEQFF. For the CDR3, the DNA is TGTGCCAGCAGCTTAATTTCCGGGGGGGCAGATGAGCAGTTCTTC.

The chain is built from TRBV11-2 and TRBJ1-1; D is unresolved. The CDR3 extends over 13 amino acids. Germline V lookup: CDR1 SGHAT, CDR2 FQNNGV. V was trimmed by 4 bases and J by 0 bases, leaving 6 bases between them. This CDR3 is CASSSNLNTEAFF. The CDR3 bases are TGTGCCAGCAGCTCAAATCTGAACACTGAAGCTTTCTTT.

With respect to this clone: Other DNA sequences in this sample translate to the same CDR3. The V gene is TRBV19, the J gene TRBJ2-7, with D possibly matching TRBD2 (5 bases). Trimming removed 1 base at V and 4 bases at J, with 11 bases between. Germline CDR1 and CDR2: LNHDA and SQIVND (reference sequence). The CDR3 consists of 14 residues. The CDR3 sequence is CASSIGGSGYEQYF. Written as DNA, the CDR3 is TGTGCCAGTAGTATAGGAGGGTCCGGTTACGAGCAGTACTTC.

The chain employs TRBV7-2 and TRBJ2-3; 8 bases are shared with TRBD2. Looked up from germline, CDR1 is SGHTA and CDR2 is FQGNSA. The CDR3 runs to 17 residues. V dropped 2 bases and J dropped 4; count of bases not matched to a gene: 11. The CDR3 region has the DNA TGTGCCAGCAGCTTACGGGGTAGCGGGGTACTTTCAGATACGCAGTATTTT. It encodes CASSLRGSGVLSDTQYF.

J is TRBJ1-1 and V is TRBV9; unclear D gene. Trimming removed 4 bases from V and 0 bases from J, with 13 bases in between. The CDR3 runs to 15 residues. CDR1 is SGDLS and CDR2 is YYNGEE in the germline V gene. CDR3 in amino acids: CASSRGGSMNTEAFF. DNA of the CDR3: TGTGCCAGCAGCCGGGGAGGGTCGATGAACACTGAAGCTTTCTTT.

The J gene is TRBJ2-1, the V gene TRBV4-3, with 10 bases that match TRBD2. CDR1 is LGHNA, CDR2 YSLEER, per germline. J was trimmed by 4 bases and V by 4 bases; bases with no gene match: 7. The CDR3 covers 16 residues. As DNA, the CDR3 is TGCGCCAGCAGCCCGACGACTAGCGGGTTATACAATGAGCAGTTCTTC. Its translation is CASSPTTSGLYNEQFF.

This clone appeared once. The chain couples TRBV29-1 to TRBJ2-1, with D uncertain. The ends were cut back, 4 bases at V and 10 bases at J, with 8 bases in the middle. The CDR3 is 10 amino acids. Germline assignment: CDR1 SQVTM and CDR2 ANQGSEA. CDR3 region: CSVVPGEQFF. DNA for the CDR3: TGCAGCGTTGTCCCAGGCGAGCAGTTCTTC.

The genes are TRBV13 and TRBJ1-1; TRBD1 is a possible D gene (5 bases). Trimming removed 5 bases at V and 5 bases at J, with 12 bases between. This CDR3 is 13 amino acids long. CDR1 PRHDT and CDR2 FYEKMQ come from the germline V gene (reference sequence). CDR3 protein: CASSAGTATEAFF. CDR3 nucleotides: TGTGCCAGCAGCGCCGGGACTGCGACTGAAGCTTTCTTT. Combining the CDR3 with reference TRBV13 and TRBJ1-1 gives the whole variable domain AAGVIQSPRHLIKEKRETATLKCYPIPRHDTVYWYQQGPGQDPQFLISFYEKMQSDKGSIPDRFSAQQFSDYHSELNMSSLELGDSALYFCASSAGTATEAFFGQGTRLTVV.

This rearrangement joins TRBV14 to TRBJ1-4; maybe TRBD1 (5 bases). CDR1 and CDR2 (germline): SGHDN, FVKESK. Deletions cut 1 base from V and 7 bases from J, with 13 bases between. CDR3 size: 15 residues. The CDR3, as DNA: TGTGCCAGCAGCCAAGTAGATGGGGCGAGTGAAAAACTGTTTTTT. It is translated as CASSQVDGASEKLFF.

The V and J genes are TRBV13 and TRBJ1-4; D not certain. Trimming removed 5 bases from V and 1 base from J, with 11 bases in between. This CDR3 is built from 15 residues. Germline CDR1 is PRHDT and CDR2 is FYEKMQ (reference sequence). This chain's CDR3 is CASSPNRETNEKLFF. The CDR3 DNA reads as TGTGCCAGCAGCCCGAACAGAGAAACTAATGAAAAACTGTTTTTT.

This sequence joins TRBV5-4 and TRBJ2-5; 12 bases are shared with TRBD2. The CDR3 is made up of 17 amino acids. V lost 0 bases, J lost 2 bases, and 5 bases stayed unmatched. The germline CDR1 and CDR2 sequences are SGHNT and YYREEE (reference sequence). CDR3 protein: CASSLGGLAGFQETQYF. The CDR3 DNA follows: TGTGCCAGCAGCTTGGGAGGACTAGCGGGGTTTCAAGAGACCCAGTACTTC.

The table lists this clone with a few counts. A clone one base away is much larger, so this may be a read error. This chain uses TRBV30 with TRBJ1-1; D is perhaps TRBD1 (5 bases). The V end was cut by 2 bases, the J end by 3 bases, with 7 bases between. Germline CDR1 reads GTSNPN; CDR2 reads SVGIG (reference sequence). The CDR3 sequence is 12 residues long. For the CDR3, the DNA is TGTGCCTGGAGTACGGGGCACACTGAAGCTTTCTTT. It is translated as CAWSTGHTEAFF.

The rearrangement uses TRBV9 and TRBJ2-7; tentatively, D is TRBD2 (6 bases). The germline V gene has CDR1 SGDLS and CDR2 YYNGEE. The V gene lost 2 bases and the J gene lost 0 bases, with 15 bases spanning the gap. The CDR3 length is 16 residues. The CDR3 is CASSVGRDGLSYEQYF. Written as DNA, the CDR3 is TGTGCCAGCAGCGTGGGGCGGGACGGCCTCTCCTACGAGCAGTACTTC. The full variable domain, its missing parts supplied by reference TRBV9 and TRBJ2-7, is DSGVTQTPKHLITATGQRVTLRCSPRSGDLSVYWYQQSLDQGLQFLIQYYNGEERAKGNILERFSAQQFPDLHSELNLSSLELGDSALYFCASSVGRDGLSYEQYFGPGTRLTVT.